The source of this TCR beta chain is a study of beta chain features in type 1 diabetes. Study findings and constraints: Patients' naive, central memory and Treg TCRB repertoires seemed closer to one another than those of healthy donors. Type 1 diabetes patients showed a moderate but significant shortening of TCRB CDR3s in all four CD4+ subsets. More deletions and fewer insertions at VDJ junctions were found in patients with type 1 diabetes.

Expressed TCRB transcripts were sequenced because the isolated RNA had all been reverse transcribed beforehand. Only in-frame clones appear in the TCRdb table, and some are missing; sequencing was by immunoSEQ multiplex PCR. Here the sample spans a few hundred thousand clones, about a tenth being singletons. This clone was counted between two and nine times. Its specificity is unknown. A single heparinised draw of roughly 120 mL on average was taken per donor. The sequenced sample consisted of central memory CD4+ T cells from blood. The sequence was collected from a young man in good health.

The CDR3 nucleotides read TGTGCCTGGAGTGGGACAGGGCCCTACGAGCAGTACTTC. Residues: CAWSGTGPYEQYF. The rearrangement uses TRBV30 and TRBJ2-7, with 8 bases that match TRBD1. The germline V gene has CDR1 GTSNPN and CDR2 SVGIG (reference sequence). The CDR3 is made up of 13 amino acids. V dropped 1 base and J dropped 2; count of bases not matched to a gene: 1.